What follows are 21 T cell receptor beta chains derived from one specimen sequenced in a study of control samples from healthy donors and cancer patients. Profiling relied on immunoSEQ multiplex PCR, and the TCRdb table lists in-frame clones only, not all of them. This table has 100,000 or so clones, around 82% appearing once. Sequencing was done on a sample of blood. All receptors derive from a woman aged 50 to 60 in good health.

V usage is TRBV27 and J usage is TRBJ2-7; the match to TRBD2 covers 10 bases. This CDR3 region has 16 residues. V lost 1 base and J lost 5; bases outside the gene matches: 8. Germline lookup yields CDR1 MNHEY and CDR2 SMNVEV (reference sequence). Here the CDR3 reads CASSLFGLAGVDEQYF. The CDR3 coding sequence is TGTGCCAGCAGTTTATTTGGGCTAGCGGGAGTGGACGAGCAGTACTTC.

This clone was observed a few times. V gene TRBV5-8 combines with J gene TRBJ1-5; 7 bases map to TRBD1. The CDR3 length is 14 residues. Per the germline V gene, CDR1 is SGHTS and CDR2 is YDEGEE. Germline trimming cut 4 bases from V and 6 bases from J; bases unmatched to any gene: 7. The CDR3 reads CASSLMTGSQPQHF. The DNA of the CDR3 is TGTGCCAGCAGCCTCATGACAGGGAGTCAGCCCCAGCATTTT. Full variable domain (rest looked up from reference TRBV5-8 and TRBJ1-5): EAGVTQSPTHLIKTRGQQATLRCSPISGHTSVYWYQQALGLGLQFLLWYDEGEERNRGNFPPRFSGRQFPNYSSELNVNALELEDSALYLCASSLMTGSQPQHFGDGTRLSIL.

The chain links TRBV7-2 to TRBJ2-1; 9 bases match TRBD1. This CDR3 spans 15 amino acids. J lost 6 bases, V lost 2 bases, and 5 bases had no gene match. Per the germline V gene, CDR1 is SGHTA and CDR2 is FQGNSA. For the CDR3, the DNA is TGTGCCAGCAGCTTAAGGACAGGGGCCCGCAATGAGCAGTTCTTC. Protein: CASSLRTGARNEQFF. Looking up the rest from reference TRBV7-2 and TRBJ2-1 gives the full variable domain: GAGVSQSPSNKVTEKGKDVELRCDPISGHTALYWYRQSLGQGLEFLIYFQGNSAPDKSGLPSDRFSAERTGGSVSTLTIQRTQQEDSAVYLCASSLRTGARNEQFFGPGTRLTVL.

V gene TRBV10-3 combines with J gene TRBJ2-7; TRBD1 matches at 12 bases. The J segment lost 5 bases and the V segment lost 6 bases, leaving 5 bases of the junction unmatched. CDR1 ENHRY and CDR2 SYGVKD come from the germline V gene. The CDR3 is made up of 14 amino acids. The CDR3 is CAISGDRGQDEQYF. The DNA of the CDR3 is TGTGCCATCAGCGGGGACAGGGGGCAAGACGAGCAGTACTTC.

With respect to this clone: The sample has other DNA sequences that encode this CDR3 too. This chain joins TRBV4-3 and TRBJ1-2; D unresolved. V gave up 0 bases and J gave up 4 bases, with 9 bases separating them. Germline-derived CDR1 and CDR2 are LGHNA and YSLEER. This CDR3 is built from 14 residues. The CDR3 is CASSQEGRTYGYTF. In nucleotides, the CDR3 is TGCGCCAGCAGCCAAGAAGGACGGACCTATGGCTACACCTTC.

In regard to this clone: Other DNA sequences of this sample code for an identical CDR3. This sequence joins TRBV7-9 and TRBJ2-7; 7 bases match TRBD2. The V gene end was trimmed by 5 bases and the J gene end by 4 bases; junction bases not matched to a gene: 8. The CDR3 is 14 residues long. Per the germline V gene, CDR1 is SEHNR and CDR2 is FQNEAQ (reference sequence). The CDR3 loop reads CASSPSGGPYEQYF. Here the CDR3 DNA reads TGTGCCAGCAGCCCTTCGGGGGGACCATACGAGCAGTACTTC.

The CDR3 DNA follows: TGTGCCAGTAGTACGGACAGGGGGCACGGCGGGGAGCTGTTTTTT. This encodes CASSTDRGHGGELFF. The gene calls are TRBV19 and TRBJ2-2, with 11 bases lining up with TRBD1. This CDR3 is 15 amino acids long. The V segment lost 4 bases and the J segment 7 bases; nucleotides outside the gene matches: 5. The germline V gene has CDR1 LNHDA and CDR2 SQIVND (reference sequence).

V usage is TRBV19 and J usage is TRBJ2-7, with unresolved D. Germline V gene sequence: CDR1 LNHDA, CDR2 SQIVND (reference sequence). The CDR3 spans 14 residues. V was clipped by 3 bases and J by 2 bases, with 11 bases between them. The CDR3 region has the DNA TGTGCCAGTAGTATGTCTCATAACGCCTACGAGCAGTACTTC. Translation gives CASSMSHNAYEQYF.

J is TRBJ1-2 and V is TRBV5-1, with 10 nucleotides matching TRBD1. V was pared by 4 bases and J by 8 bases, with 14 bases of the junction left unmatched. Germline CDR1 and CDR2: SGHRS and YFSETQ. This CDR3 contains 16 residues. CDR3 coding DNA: TGCGCCAGCAGCATGACAGGGACAGGGGTGGTATTCGGCTACACCTTC. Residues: CASSMTGTGVVFGYTF. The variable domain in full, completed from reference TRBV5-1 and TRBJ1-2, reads KAGVTQTPRYLIKTRGQQVTLSCSPISGHRSVSWYQQTPGQGLQFLFEYFSETQRNKGNFPGRFSGRQFSNSRSEMNVSTLELGDSALYLCASSMTGTGVVFGYTFGSGTRLTVV.

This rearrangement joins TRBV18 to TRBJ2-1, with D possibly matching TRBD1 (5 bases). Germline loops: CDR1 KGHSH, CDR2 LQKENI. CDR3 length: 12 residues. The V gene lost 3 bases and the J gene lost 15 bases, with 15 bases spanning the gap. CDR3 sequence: CASSPQDTAPFF. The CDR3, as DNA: TGTGCCAGCTCACCCCAGGACACCGCACCGTTCTTC.

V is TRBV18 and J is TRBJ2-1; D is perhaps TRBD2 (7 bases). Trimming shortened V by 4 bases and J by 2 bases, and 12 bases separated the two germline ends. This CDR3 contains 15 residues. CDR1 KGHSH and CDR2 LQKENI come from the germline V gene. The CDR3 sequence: CASSLGGAPYNEQFF. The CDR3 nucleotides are TGTGCCAGCTCACTTGGGGGGGCCCCCTACAATGAGCAGTTCTTC.

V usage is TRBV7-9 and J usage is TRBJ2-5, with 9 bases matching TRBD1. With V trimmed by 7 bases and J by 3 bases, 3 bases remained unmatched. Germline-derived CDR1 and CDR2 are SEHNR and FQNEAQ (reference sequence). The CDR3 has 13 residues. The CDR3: CASKGQGEETQYF. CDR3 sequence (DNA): TGTGCCAGCAAGGGACAGGGTGAAGAGACCCAGTACTTC.

The CDR3 DNA reads as TGTGCCAGCAGCCAAGAGTACCCGGGGGGGCTTTCTGATACGCAGTATTTT. It translates to CASSQEYPGGLSDTQYF. The chain is built from TRBV3-1 (or the pseudogene TRBV3-2) and TRBJ2-3; TRBD2 matches 8 bases. Germline V gene data show CDR1 as LGHDT and CDR2 as YNNKEL (reference sequence). V shed 0 bases and J 6 bases; nucleotides not matched to a gene: 11. This CDR3 spans 17 amino acids.

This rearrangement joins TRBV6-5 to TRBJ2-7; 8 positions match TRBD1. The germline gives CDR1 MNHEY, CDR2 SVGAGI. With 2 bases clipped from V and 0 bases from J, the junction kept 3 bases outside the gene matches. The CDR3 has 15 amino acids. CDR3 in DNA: TGTGCCAGCAGTTACCCAACAGGGGGCTCCTACGAGCAGTACTTC. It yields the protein CASSYPTGGSYEQYF.

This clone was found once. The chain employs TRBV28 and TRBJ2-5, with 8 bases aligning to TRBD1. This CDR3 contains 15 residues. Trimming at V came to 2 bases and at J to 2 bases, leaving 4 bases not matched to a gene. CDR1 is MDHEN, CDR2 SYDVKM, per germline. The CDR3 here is CASSLQGTGQETQYF. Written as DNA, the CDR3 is TGTGCCAGCAGTTTACAGGGGACAGGTCAAGAGACCCAGTACTTC.

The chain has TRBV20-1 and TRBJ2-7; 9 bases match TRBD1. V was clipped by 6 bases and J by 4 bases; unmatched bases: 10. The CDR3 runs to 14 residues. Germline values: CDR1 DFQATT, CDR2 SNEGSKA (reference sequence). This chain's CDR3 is CSASSRQGGYEQYF. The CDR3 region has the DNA TGCAGTGCCAGTTCCCGACAGGGGGGATACGAGCAGTACTTC.

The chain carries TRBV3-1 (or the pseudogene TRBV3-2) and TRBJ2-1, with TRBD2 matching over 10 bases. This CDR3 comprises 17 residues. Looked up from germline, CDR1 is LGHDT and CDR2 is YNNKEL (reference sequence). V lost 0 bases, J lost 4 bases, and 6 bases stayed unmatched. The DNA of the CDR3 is TGTGCCAGCAGCCAAGATCTCCTAGCGGGAGTGTACAATGAGCAGTTCTTC. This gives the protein CASSQDLLAGVYNEQFF.

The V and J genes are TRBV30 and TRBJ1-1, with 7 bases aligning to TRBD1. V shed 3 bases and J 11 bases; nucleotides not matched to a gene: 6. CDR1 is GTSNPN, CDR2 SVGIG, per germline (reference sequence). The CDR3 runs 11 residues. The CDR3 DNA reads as TGTGCCTGGAGCGAGCAGGGGGAGGCTTTCTTT. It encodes CAWSEQGEAFF.

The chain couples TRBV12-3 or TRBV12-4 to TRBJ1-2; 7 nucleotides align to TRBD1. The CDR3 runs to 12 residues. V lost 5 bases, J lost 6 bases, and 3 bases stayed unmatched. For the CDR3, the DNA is TGTGCCAGCAGTGACAGGGTAAATGGCTACACCTTC. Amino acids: CASSDRVNGYTF.

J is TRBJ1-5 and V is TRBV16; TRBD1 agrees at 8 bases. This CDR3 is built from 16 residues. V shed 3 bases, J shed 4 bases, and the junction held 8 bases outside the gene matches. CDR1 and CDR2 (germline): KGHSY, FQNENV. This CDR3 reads CASSHFGQGGNQPQHF. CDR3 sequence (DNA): TGTGCCAGCAGCCATTTCGGACAGGGTGGGAATCAGCCCCAGCATTTT.

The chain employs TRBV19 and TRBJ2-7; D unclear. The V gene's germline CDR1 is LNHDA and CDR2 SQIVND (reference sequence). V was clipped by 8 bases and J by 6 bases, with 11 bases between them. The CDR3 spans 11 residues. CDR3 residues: CASGILGEQYF. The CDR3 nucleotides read TGTGCCAGTGGGATCTTGGGCGAGCAGTACTTC.